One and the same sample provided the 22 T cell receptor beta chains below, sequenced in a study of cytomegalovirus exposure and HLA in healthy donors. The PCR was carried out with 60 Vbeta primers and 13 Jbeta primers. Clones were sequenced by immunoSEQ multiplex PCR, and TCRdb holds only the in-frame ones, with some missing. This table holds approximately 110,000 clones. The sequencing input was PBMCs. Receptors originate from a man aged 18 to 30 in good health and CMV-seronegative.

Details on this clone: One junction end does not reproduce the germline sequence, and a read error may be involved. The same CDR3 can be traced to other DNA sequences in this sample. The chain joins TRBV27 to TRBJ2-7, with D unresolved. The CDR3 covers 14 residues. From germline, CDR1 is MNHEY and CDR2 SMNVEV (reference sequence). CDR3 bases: TGTGCCAGCAGTCTATCCGCAGTTACCTACGAGCAGTACTTC. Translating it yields CASSLSAVTYEQYF.

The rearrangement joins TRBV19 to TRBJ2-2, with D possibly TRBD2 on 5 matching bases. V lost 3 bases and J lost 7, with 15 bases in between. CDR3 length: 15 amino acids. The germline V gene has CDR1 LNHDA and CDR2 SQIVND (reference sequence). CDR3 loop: CASSIYPPGSGELFF. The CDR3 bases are TGTGCCAGTAGTATCTACCCACCTGGGAGCGGGGAGCTGTTTTTT.

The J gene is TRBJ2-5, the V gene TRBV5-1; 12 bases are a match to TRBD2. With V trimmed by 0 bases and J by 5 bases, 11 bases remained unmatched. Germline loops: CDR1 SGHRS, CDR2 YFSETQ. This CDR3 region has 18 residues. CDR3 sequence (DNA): TGCGCCAGCAGCTTGGAGGCTCTAGCGGGAGGGCCGGATGAGACCCAGTACTTC. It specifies CASSLEALAGGPDETQYF.

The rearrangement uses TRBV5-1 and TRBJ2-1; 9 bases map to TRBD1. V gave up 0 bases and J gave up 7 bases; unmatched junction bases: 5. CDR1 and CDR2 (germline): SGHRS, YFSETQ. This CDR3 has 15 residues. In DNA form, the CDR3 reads TGCGCCAGCAGCTTGGCAGGACAGGGGAATAATGAGCAGTTCTTC. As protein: CASSLAGQGNNEQFF.

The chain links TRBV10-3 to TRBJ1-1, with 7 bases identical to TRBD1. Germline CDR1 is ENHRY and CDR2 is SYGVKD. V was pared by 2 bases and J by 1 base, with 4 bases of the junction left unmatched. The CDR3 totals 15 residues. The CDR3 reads CAISEPWTGNTEAFF. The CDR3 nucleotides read TGTGCCATCAGTGAGCCTTGGACAGGGAACACTGAAGCTTTCTTT.

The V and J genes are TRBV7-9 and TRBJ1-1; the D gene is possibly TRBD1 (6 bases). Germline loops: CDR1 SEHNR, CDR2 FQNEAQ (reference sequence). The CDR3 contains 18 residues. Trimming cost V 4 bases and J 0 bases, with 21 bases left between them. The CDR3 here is CASSYGRWQGTMNTEAFF. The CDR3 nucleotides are TGTGCCAGCAGCTATGGTAGGTGGCAGGGGACCATGAACACTGAAGCTTTCTTT.

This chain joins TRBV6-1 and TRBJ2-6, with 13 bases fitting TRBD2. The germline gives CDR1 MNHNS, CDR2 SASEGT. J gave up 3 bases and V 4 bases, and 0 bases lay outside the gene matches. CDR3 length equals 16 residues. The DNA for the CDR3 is TGTGCCAGCAGTGGGACTAGCGGGAGTGGGGCCAACGTCCTGACTTTC. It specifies CASSGTSGSGANVLTF.

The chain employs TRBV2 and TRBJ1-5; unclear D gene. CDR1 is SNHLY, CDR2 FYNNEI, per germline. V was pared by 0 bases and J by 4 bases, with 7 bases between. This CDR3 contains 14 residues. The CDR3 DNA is TGTGCCAGCAGTGAAGCGCGGAGTAATCAGCCCCAGCATTTT. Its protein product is CASSEARSNQPQHF.

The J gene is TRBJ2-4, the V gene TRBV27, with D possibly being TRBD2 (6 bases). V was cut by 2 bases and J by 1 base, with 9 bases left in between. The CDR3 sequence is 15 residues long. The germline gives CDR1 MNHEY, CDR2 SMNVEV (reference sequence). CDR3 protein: CASSLSGPAKNIQYF. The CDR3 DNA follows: TGTGCCAGCAGTTTAAGCGGGCCGGCCAAAAACATTCAGTACTTC.

DNA of the CDR3: TGTGCCAGCAGCGTATCTAGCGGGAGTGGTACCTACGAGCAGTACTTC. Translated: CASSVSSGSGTYEQYF. The rearrangement links TRBV9 to TRBJ2-7; 10 bases line up with TRBD2. Trimming at V came to 1 base and at J to 2 bases, leaving 6 bases not matched to a gene. Germline V gene lookup returns CDR1 SGDLS and CDR2 YYNGEE. The CDR3 sequence is 16 residues long.

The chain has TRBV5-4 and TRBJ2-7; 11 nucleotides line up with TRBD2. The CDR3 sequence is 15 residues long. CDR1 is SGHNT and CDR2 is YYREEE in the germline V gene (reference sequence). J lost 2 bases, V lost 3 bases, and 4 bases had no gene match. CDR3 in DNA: TGTGCCAGCAGCTCTGGGACTAGCGGACCCTACGAGCAGTACTTC. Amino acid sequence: CASSSGTSGPYEQYF.

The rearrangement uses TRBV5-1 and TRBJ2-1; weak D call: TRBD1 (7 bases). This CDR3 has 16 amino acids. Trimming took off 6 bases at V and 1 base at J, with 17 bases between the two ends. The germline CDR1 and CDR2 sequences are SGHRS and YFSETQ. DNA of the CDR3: TGCGCCAGCAATGGAGGAGGGGGCCTTTCCTACAATGAGCAGTTCTTC. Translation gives CASNGGGGLSYNEQFF.

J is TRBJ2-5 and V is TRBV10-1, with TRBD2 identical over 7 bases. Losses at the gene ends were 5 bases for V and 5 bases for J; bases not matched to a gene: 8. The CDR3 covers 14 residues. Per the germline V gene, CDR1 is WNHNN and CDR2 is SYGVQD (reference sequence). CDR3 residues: CASSPTGGGETQYF. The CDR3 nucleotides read TGCGCCAGCAGTCCCACGGGGGGTGGTGAGACCCAGTACTTC.

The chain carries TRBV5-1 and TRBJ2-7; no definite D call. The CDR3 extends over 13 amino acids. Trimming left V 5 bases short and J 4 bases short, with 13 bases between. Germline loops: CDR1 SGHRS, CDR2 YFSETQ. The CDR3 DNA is TGCGCCAGCAGAGACTTAGTTGGTTACGAGCAGTACTTC. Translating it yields CASRDLVGYEQYF.

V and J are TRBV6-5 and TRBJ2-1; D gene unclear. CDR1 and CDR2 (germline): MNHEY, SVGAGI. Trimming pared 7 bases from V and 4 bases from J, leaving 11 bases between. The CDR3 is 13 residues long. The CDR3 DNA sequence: TGTGCCAGCACTCCGAGTCTTTACAATGAGCAGTTCTTC. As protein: CASTPSLYNEQFF.

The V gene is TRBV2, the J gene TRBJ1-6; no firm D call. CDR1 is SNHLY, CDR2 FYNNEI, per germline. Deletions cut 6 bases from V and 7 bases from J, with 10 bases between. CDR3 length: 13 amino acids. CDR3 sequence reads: CASRNERNSPLHF. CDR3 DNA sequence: TGTGCCAGCAGGAACGAGAGGAATTCACCCCTCCACTTT.

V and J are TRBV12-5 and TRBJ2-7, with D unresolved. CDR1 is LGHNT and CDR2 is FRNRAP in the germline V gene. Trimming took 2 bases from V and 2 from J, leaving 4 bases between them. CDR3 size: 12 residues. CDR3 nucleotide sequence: TGTGCTAGTGGTTTGACAGCCTACGAGCAGTACTTC. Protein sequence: CASGLTAYEQYF.

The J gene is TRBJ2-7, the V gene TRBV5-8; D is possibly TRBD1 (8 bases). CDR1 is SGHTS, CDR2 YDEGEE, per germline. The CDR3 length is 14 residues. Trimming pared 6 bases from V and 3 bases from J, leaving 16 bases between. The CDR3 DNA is TGTGCCAGCAAACCGCGGGGGACAGGCTACGAGCAGTACTTC. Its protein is CASKPRGTGYEQYF.

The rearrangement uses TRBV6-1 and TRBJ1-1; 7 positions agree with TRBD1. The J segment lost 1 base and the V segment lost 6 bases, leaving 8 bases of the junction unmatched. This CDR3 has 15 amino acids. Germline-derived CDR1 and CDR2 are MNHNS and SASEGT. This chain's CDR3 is CASSLGGQPNTEAFF. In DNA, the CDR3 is TGTGCCAGCAGCCTGGGGGGACAGCCGAACACTGAAGCTTTCTTT.

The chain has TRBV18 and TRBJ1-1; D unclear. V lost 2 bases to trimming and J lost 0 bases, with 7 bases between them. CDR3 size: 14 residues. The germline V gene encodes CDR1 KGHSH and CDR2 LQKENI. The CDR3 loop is CASSPNSMNTEAFF. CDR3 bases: TGTGCCAGCTCACCAAACTCGATGAACACTGAAGCTTTCTTT.

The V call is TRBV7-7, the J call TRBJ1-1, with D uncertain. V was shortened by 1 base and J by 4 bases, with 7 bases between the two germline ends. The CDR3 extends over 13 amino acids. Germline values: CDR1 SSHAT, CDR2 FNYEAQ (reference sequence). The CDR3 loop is CASSLDSGTEAFF. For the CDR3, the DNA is TGTGCCAGCAGCTTAGATTCCGGCACTGAAGCTTTCTTT.

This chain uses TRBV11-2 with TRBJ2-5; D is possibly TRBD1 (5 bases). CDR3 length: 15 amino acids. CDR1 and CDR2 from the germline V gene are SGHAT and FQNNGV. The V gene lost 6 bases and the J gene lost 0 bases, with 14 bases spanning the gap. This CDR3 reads CASRQGVVYQETQYF. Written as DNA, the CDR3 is TGTGCCAGCAGACAAGGGGTAGTGTACCAAGAGACCCAGTACTTC.